These 2 T cell receptor beta chains were all obtained from the same sample, sequenced in a study of blood T cell repertoires in COVID-19. Here immunoSEQ multiplex PCR was the method, and the copy in TCRdb shows in-frame clones only, minus some. This sample yields about 230,000 clones, of which 86% are seen a single time; 11% belongs to the top ten. Sequenced: peripheral blood. The receptors derive from a man aged 50 to 59 with COVID-19, enrolled during active disease.

J is TRBJ2-3 and V is TRBV11-3, with 11 bases identical to TRBD1. Germline CDR1 reads SGHNT; CDR2 reads YENEEA. The trim removed 3 bases at V and 3 bases at J, leaving 2 bases unmatched. This CDR3 has 15 residues. CDR3 in amino acids: CASSLGQGVTDTQYF. CDR3 coding DNA: TGTGCCAGCAGCTTGGGACAGGGGGTAACAGATACGCAGTATTTT.

CDR3 sequence: CASSFLDQPQHF. The CDR3 nucleotides read TGTGCCAGCAGTTTTCTAGATCAGCCCCAGCATTTT. V is TRBV12-3 or TRBV12-4 and J is TRBJ1-5; D not resolved. Trimming shortened V by 3 bases and J by 5 bases, and 5 bases separated the two germline ends. This CDR3 region has 12 residues.